There are a few counts of the clone carrying this T cell receptor beta chain. This sample was taken from a study of blood T cell repertoires in COVID-19. Study summary: Nucleic acid was either cDNA or gDNA, and it came from T cells, B-cell-depleted T cells, or PBMCs.

V was cut by 1 base and J by 5 bases, with 11 bases left in between. Per the germline V gene, CDR1 is LNHDA and CDR2 is SQIVND (reference sequence). The CDR3 length is 14 residues. Data came from immunoSEQ multiplex PCR; TCRdb stores just in-frame clones and leaves some out. The repertoire includes 150,000 to 200,000 clones, more than 80% of them detected once, and about 12% sits in the top ten. The gene calls are TRBV19 and TRBJ2-5, with D possibly being TRBD2 (5 bases). The sequence derives from a woman of 80 years or more with COVID-19, enrolled during active disease. Specimen: peripheral blood. The CDR3 loop reads CASSIAGRRETQYF. CDR3 DNA: TGTGCCAGTAGTATAGCGGGCAGGAGGGAGACCCAGTACTTC.